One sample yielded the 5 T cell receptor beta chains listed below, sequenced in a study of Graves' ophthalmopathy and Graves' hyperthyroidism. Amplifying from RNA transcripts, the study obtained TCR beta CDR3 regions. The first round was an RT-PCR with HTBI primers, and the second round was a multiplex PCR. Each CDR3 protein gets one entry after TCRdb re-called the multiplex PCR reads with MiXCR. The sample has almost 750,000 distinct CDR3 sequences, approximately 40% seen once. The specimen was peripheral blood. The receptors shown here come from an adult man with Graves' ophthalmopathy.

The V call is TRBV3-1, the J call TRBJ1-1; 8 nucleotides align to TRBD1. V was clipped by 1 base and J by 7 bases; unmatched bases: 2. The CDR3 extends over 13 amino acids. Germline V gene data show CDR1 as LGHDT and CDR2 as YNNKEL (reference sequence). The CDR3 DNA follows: TGTGCCAGCAGCCAAGGACAGGGGATTGAAGCTTTCTTT. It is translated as CASSQGQGIEAFF. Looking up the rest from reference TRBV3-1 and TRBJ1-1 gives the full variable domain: DTAVSQTPKYLVTQMGNDKSIKCEQNLGHDTMYWYKQDSKKFLKIMFSYNNKELIINETVPNRFSPKSPDKAHLNLHINSLELGDSAVYFCASSQGQGIEAFFGQGTRLTVV.

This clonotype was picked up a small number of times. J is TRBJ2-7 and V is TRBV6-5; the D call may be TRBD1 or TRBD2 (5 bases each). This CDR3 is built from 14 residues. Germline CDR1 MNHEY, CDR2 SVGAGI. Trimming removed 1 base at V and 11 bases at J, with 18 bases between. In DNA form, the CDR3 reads TGTGCCAGCAGTTACTTGGGACGGGACCTTGGGGAGTACTTC. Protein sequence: CASSYLGRDLGEYF.

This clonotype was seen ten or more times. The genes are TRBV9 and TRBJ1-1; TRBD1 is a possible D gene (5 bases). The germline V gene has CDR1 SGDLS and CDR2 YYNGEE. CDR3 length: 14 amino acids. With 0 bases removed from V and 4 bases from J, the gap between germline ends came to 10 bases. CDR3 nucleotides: TGTGCCAGCAGCGTAGGAGGGGCAGGCACTGAAGCTTTCTTT. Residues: CASSVGGAGTEAFF.

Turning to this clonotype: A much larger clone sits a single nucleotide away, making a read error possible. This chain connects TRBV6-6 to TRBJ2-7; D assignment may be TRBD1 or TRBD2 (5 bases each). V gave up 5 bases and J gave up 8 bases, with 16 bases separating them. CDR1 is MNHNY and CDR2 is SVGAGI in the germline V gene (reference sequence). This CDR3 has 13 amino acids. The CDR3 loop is CASSPRDGGKQYF. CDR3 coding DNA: TGTGCCAGCAGTCCTCGGGACGGAGGAAAGCAGTACTTC.

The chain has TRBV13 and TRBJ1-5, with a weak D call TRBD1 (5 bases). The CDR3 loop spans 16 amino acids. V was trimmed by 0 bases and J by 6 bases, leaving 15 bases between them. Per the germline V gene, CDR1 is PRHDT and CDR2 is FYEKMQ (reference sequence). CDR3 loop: CASSLGQRGQGQPQHF. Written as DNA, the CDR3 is TGTGCCAGCAGCTTAGGTCAGAGGGGCCAGGGTCAGCCCCAGCATTTT.